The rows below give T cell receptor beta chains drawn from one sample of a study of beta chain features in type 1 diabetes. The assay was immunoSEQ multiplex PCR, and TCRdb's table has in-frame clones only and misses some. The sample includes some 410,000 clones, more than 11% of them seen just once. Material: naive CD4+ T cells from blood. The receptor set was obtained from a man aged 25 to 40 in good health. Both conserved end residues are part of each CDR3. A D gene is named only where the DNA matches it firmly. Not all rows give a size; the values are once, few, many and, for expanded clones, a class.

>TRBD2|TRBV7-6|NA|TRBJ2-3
TGTGCCAGCAGTAGCGGCCTTAGCGGGGGCCCTTTCACAGATACGCAGTATTTT
CASSSGLSGGPFTDTQYF
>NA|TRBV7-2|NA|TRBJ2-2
TGTGCCAGCAGCTTAGACGGGAACACCGGGGAGCTGTTTTTT
CASSLDGNTGELFF
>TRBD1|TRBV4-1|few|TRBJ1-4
TGCGCCAGCAGCCAACCGACAGGGGGAACTAATGAAAAACTGTTTTTT
CASSQPTGGTNEKLFF
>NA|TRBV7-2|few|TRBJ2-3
TGTGCCAGCAGCTGGATATTGGGGAAGACCCCTAGCACAGATACGCAGTATTTT
CASSWILGKTPSTDTQYF
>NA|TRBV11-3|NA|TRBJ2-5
TGTGCCAGCAGCTTAATCAGACAAGAGACCCAGTACTTC
CASSLIRQETQYF
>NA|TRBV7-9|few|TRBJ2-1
TGTGCCACCATGCTAGGAAGCTATAATGAGCAGTTCTTC
CATMLGSYNEQFF
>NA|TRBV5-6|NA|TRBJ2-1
TGTGCCAGCAGCTTCACTAGAAACAATGAGCAGTTCTTC
CASSFTRNNEQFF
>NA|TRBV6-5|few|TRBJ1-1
TGTGCCAGCAGAGTCCCAGGGATCGCTGAAGCTTTCTTT
CASRVPGIAEAFF
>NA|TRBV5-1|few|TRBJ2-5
TGCGCCAGCAGCTTGGAAAGCTCGCGGGAGACCCAGTACTTC
CASSLESSRETQYF
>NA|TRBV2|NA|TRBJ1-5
TGTGCCAGCAGCACGGGGCGCAGCAATCAGCCCCAGCATTTT
CASSTGRSNQPQHF
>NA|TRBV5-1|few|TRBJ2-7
TGCGCCAGCAGCTTTATGTCCGAGCGGAGCTACGAGCAGTACTTC
CASSFMSERSYEQYF
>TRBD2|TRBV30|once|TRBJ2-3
TGTGCCTGGAGTGTGCTAGCGGGAGTGTCAGATACACAGTATTTT
CAWSVLAGVSDTQYF
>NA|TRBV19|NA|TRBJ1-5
TGTGCCAGTAGTATTCTCAGTGGACAGCCCCAGCATTTT
CASSILSGQPQHF
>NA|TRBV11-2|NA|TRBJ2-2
TGTGCCAGCAGCTTAGGGACCGGGGAGCTGTTTTTT
CASSLGTGELFF
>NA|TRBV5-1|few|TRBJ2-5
TGCGCCAGCAGCTACGCCGGTCGAGAGACCCAGTACTTC
CASSYAGRETQYF
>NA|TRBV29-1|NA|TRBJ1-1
TGCAGCGTTGAAAGTGGAAGCACTGAAGCTTTCTTT
CSVESGSTEAFF
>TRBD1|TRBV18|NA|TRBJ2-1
TGTGCCAGCTCACCGACAGGGGCAGATGAGCAGTTCTTC
CASSPTGADEQFF
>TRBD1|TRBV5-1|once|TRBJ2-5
TGCGCCAGCAGTCACGGGACAGGGCAGGAGACCCAGTACTTC
CASSHGTGQETQYF
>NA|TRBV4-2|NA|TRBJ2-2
TGTGCCAGCAGCCATTACAGCACCGGGGAGCTGTTTTTT
CASSHYSTGELFF
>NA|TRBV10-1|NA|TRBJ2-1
TGCGCCAGCAGTGGAGGTCGGGGGCGACAGGACTCTTCGGGTGAGCAGTTCTTC
CASSGGRGRQDSSGEQFF
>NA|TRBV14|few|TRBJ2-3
TGTGCCAGCAGCTGGAGCGGGTCCGGGTTTACGCAGTATTTT
CASSWSGSGFTQYF
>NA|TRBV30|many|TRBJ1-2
TGTGCCTGGAGTGTACTAGGGCCCGGCTACACCTTC
CAWSVLGPGYTF
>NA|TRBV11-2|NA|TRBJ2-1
TGTGCCAGCAGATACAGGGACCATGAGCAGTTCTTC
CASRYRDHEQFF
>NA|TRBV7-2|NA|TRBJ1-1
TGTGCCAGCAGACCCGGGACATTGAACACTGAAGCTTTCTTT
CASRPGTLNTEAFF
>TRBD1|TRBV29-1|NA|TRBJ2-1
TGCAGTCTCAGGGACAGCTCCTACAATGAGCAGTTCTTC
CSLRDSSYNEQFF
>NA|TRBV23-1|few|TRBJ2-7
TGCGCCAGCAGTCAACGCGGGGGCAAGCAGTACTTC
CASSQRGGKQYF
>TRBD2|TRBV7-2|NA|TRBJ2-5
TGTGCCAGCAGCTTAGCGCGCACTAGCGGGGAGACCCAAGAGACCCAGTACTTC
CASSLARTSGETQETQYF
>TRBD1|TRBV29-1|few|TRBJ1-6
TGCAGCGTTGCCGACAGGGGTGCTTCACCCCTCCACTTT
CSVADRGASPLHF
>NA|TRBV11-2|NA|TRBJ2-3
TGTGCCAGCAGCCCCAGCGGTGGCACAGATACGCAGTATTTT
CASSPSGGTDTQYF
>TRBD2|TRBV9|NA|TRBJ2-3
TGTGCCAGCAGCGTTCTAGCGGAGCGCACAGATACGCAGTATTTT
CASSVLAERTDTQYF
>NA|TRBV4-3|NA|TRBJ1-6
TGCGCCAGCAGCCAAGATACGGGATATAATTCACCCCTCCACTTT
CASSQDTGYNSPLHF
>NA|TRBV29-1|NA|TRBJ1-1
TGCAGCGTTGAAGGGGAGGGGTATGCTGAAGCTTTCTTT
CSVEGEGYAEAFF
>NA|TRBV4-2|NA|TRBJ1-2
TGTGCCAGCAGCCAAGTTGCTGGATCAAACTATGGCTACACCTTC
CASSQVAGSNYGYTF
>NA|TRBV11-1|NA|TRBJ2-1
TGTGCCAGCAGCCCCCCCTTTGGGATCGTGAATGAGCAGTTCTTC
CASSPPFGIVNEQFF
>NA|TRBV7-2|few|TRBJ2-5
TGTGCCAGCAGCTACCCTCCAAAAAGAGAGACCCAGTACTTC
CASSYPPKRETQYF
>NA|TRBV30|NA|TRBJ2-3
TGTGCCTGGAGTAGGGGACTCAGGGATACGCAGTATTTT
CAWSRGLRDTQYF
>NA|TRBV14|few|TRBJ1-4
TGTGCCAGCAGCCAAGAAGAGGGACTTAATGAAAAACTGTTTTTT
CASSQEEGLNEKLFF
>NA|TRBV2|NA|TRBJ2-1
TGTGCCAGCACCCTGGTTCGGGATTATGAGCAGTTCTTC
CASTLVRDYEQFF
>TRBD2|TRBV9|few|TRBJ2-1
TGTGCCAGCAGCGAGGAGACTAGCGGGTTTTACAATGAGCAGTTCTTC
CASSEETSGFYNEQFF
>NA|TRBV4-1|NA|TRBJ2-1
TGCGCCAGCAGCCAGGAAACAGGGACCAATTCCTACAATGAGCAGTTCTTC
CASSQETGTNSYNEQFF
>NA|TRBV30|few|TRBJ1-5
TGTGCCTGGAGTACAGGCCGCAATCAGCCCCAGCATTTT
CAWSTGRNQPQHF
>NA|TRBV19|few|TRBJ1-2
TGTGCCAGTAGTATCTTCATGCCTTACTATGGCTACACCTTC
CASSIFMPYYGYTF
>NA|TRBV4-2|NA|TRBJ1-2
TGTGCCAGCAGGGGGAGACAGACCTATGGCTACACCTTC
CASRGRQTYGYTF
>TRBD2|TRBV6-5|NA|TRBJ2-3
TGTGCCAGCAGTTTGAGCGGGGCTAGCACAGATACGCAGTATTTT
CASSLSGASTDTQYF
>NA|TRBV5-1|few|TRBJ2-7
TGCGCCAGCAGAACCTCAGCCTCCTACGAGCAGTACTTC
CASRTSASYEQYF
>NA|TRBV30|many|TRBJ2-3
TGTGCCTGGAGTCCGAGGGAGGATACGCAGTATTTT
CAWSPREDTQYF
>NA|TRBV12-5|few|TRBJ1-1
TGTGCTAGTGGTTTGAACACTGAAGCTTTCTTT
CASGLNTEAFF
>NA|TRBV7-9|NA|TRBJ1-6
TGTGCCAGCAGCTTAGGCGATGCTGGGAATGGGTTCGGGCTCCACTTT
CASSLGDAGNGFGLHF